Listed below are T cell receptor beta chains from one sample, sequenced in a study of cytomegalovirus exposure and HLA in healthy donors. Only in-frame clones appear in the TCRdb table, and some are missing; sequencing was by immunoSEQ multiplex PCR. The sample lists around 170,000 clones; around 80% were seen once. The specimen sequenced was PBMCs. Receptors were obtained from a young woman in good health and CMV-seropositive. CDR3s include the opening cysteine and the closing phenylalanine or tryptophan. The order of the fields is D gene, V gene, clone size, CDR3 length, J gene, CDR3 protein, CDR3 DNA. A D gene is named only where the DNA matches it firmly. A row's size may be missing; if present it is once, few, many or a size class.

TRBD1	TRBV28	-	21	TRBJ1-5	CASSPPRGQGPSRDSNQPQHF	TGTGCCAGCAGTCCTCCTCGAGGACAGGGGCCTTCGCGTGATAGCAATCAGCCCCAGCATTTT
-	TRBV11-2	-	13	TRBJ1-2	CASSLVGGYGYTF	TGTGCCAGCAGCTTAGTCGGTGGCTATGGCTACACCTTC
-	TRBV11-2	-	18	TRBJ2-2	CASSLVNRAAQNTGELFF	TGTGCCAGCAGCTTAGTTAACAGGGCCGCCCAGAACACCGGGGAGCTGTTTTTT
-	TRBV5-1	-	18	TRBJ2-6	CASSFPTKPVSGANGLTF	TGCGCCAGCAGCTTCCCGACAAAGCCCGTCTCTGGGGCCAACGGCCTGACTTTC
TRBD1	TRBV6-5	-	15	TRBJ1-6	CASSPDWTGLSPLHF	TGTGCCAGCAGTCCTGACTGGACAGGGCTTTCACCCCTCCACTTT
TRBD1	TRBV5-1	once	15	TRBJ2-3	CASSLGPQGADTQYF	TGCGCCAGCAGCTTGGGACCACAGGGGGCAGATACGCAGTATTTT
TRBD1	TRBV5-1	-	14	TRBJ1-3	CASSLTGAGNTIYF	TGCGCCAGCAGCCTGACAGGGGCTGGAAACACCATATATTTT
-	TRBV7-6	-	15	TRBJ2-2	CASSLGTIYAGELFF	TGTGCCAGCAGCTTAGGGACAATCTACGCCGGGGAGCTGTTTTTT
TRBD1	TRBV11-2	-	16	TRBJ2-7	CASSLGDRVLGYEQYF	TGTGCCAGCAGCTTAGGTGACAGGGTTCTAGGCTACGAGCAGTACTTC
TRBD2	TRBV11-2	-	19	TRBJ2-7	CASSPKHGRGSIWYCEQYF	TGTGCCAGCAGCCCAAAACACGGGAGGGGCAGCATTTGGTACTGCGAGCAGTACTTC
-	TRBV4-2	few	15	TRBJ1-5	CASSQEQGGNQPQHF	TGTGCCAGCAGCCAAGAACAGGGTGGCAATCAGCCCCAGCATTTT
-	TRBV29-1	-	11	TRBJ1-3	CSVIQGNTIYF	TGCAGCGTGATACAGGGAAACACCATATATTTT
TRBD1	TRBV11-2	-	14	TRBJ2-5	CASSLGQTRETQYF	TGTGCCAGCAGCTTGGGACAGACAAGGGAGACCCAGTACTTC